The rows below give T cell receptor beta chains drawn from one sample of a study of T cell repertoires in cytomegalovirus infection. No antigen is known for these receptors. TCRdb recomputed calls from the reads with MiXCR, one row per CDR3 protein. The sample has roughly 920,000 distinct CDR3 sequences; 31% are singletons. The starting material was cultured CD8+ T cells from PBMCs, obtained from culture after CMV antigen stimulation. Receptor source: a human donor in good health (CMV status not recorded). Some clones in this sample may be carry-over from other donors' samples. Each CDR3 is given with its conserved first and last residue. The D gene is left open where the match is weak. Size is stated for part of the rows, as once, few or many counts, or as a class when the clone is expanded.

>TRBD2|TRBV6-6|few|TRBJ2-1
CASSFLSGAEQFF
TGTGCCAGCAGTTTCCTTAGCGGGGCCGAGCAGTTCTTC
>TRBD2|TRBV6-1|.|TRBJ2-5
CASSPLAGGMVETQYF
TGTGCCAGCAGTCCCCTAGCGGGGGGGATGGTTGAGACCCAGTACTTC
>.|TRBV11-2|.|TRBJ2-3
CASSLDRPGTYTDTQYF
TGTGCCAGCAGCTTAGACCGCCCCGGGACATACACAGATACGCAGTATTTT
>.|TRBV20-1|.|TRBJ1-5
CSARDRGGVRSNQPQHF
TGCAGTGCTAGAGATCGGGGGGGGGTCAGAAGCAATCAGCCCCAGCATTTT
>.|TRBV6-4|.|TRBJ2-2
CASSDSPADTGELFF
TGTGCCAGCAGTGACTCGCCAGCAGACACCGGGGAGCTGTTTTTT
>.|TRBV12-5|.|TRBJ2-1
CASGLGPF
TGTGCTAGTGGTTTGGGACCCTTC
>.|TRBV7-9|.|TRBJ1-1
CASSNGQPFTEAFF
TGTGCCAGCAGCAACGGACAGCCCTTCACTGAAGCTTTCTTT
>.|TRBV4-3|few|TRBJ2-3
CASSQAVGGTRSDTQYF
TGCGCCAGCAGCCAAGCTGTGGGGGGCACAAGATCGGATACGCAGTATTTT
>.|TRBV18|.|TRBJ2-5
CASSPAGAEIIQETQYF
TGTGCCAGCTCACCGGCGGGGGCGGAAATTATACAAGAGACCCAGTACTTC
>TRBD1|TRBV6-2/TRBV6-3|many|TRBJ2-1
CASSSDRGRGNEQFF
TGTGCCAGCAGTTCGGACAGGGGGCGCGGGAATGAGCAGTTCTTC
>.|TRBV20-1|.|TRBJ2-3
CSAAQGSTDTQYF
TGCAGTGCTGCCCAGGGGAGCACAGATACGCAGTATTTT
>.|TRBV19|.|TRBJ2-7
CASSIGVQGLYEQYF
TGTGCCAGTAGTATAGGGGTACAGGGTTTGTACGAGCAGTACTTC
>.|TRBV6-2/TRBV6-3|.|TRBJ2-7
CASSDLGREYF
TGTGCCAGCAGTGATCTAGGGAGAGAGTACTTC
>TRBD2|TRBV10-3|few|TRBJ2-3
CAISEFRGERDTQYF
TGTGCCATCAGTGAGTTTCGGGGGGAGCGGGATACGCAGTATTTT
>TRBD1|TRBV5-6|few|TRBJ1-1
CASSVGQGLDAFF
TGTGCCAGCAGCGTGGGACAGGGGTTGGATGCTTTCTTT
>.|TRBV4-1|few|TRBJ2-7
CASSQDTLISWDEQYF
TGCGCCAGCAGCCAAGACACCCTAATTTCTTGGGACGAGCAGTACTTC
>TRBD1|TRBV4-1|.|TRBJ1-1
CASSQHIGQGSLNTEAFF
TGCGCCAGCAGCCAACATATCGGACAGGGGTCTTTGAACACTGAAGCTTTCTTT
>.|TRBV27|.|TRBJ1-6
CASSLSWWGNSYNSPLHF
TGTGCCAGCAGTTTATCCTGGTGGGGCAACTCCTATAATTCACCCCTCCACTTT
>.|TRBV6-5|few|TRBJ1-6
CASSYSGVNNSPLHF
TGTGCCAGCAGTTACTCGGGGGTAAATAATTCACCCCTCCACTTT
>.|TRBV20-1|.|TRBJ2-1
CSAPDYRSYNEQFF
TGCAGTGCCCCCGACTACCGGTCATACAATGAGCAGTTCTTC
>TRBD2|TRBV7-9|.|TRBJ2-3
CASSTGTSHMDGTDTQYF
TGTGCCAGCAGCACCGGGACTAGCCACATGGACGGCACAGATACGCAGTATTTT
>.|TRBV20-1|few|TRBJ1-1
CSARDEGNTEAFF
TGCAGTGCTAGAGATGAGGGAAACACTGAAGCTTTCTTT
>.|TRBV7-9|many|TRBJ2-1
CASSLSNEQFF
TGTGCCAGCAGCTTAAGCAATGAGCAGTTCTTC
>TRBD2|TRBV20-1|few|TRBJ2-1
CSASPNKLAGEQFF
TGCAGTGCTAGTCCGAATAAACTAGCGGGTGAGCAGTTCTTC
>TRBD2|TRBV29-1|.|TRBJ2-2
CSVYKEGGSTGELFF
TGCAGCGTTTATAAGGAGGGAGGGTCCACCGGGGAGCTGTTTTTT
>.|TRBV27|once|TRBJ2-1
CASSSTSNLYNDEQFF
TGTGCCAGCAGTTCAACTAGTAATCTCTACAACGATGAGCAGTTCTTC
>TRBD2|TRBV5-4|.|TRBJ2-7
CASSLAAGGSYEQYF
TGTGCCAGCAGCTTGGCGGCGGGGGGCTCCTACGAGCAGTACTTC
>.|TRBV4-1|.|TRBJ2-1
CASTHHGTKSSYNEQFF
TGCGCCAGCACCCACCACGGGACAAAAAGCTCCTACAATGAGCAGTTCTTC
>.|TRBV7-8|many|TRBJ2-5
CASSFSTSIQETQYF
TGTGCCAGCAGCTTCTCGACTTCAATCCAAGAGACCCAGTACTTC